This is a list of T cell receptor beta chains from one sample in a study of cytomegalovirus exposure and HLA in healthy donors. Sequencing used immunoSEQ multiplex PCR; TCRdb keeps in-frame clones, though not all of them. The sample includes approximately 97,000 clones, about 81% of them seen just once. Sequences were obtained from PBMCs. These TCRs come from a woman aged 40-49 years in good health and CMV-seropositive. Both conserved end residues are part of each CDR3. Each record gives: V gene, J gene, clone size, D gene, CDR3 protein, CDR3 DNA. A D gene is named only where the DNA matches it firmly. Not every row has a clone size; where given, it reads once, few, many or a size class.

>TRBV7-3|TRBJ1-2|few|NA
CASSLVQQGNGYTF
TGTGCCAGCAGCTTAGTCCAACAGGGCAATGGCTACACCTTC
>TRBV14|TRBJ1-4|NA|NA
CASSPLDSRGEKLFF
TGTGCCAGCAGCCCTCTGGACAGTCGGGGTGAAAAACTGTTTTTT
>TRBV6-1|TRBJ2-2|once|TRBD1
CASSFLTGTGELFF
TGTGCCAGCAGTTTTTTGACAGGGACCGGGGAGCTGTTTTTT
>TRBV29-1|TRBJ2-1|NA|TRBD2
CSVVREGLDEQFF
TGCAGCGTTGTAAGGGAGGGCCTCGATGAGCAGTTCTTC
>TRBV2|TRBJ2-2|NA|TRBD2
CASSELAGVNTGELFF
TGTGCCAGCAGTGAACTTGCGGGGGTAAACACCGGGGAGCTGTTTTTT
>TRBV25-1|TRBJ2-7|NA|NA
CASSERKGEGDEQYF
TGTGCCAGCAGTGAAAGGAAGGGCGAAGGGGACGAGCAGTACTTC
>TRBV10-3|TRBJ2-1|once|TRBD1
CAISGDSEGYNEQFF
TGTGCCATCAGTGGGGACAGCGAGGGGTACAATGAGCAGTTCTTC
>TRBV29-1|TRBJ2-1|NA|NA
CSVEDLGGEQFF
TGCAGCGTTGAAGATCTCGGTGGTGAGCAGTTCTTC
>TRBV7-9|TRBJ2-1|once|TRBD2
CASSLEVTSGRQQLF
TGTGCCAGCAGCTTAGAGGTCACTAGCGGGAGACAGCAGCTCTTC
>TRBV6-6|TRBJ1-1|few|TRBD1
CASSYLGQGDTEAFF
TGTGCCAGCAGTTACCTCGGACAGGGAGACACTGAAGCTTTCTTT
>TRBV25-1|TRBJ2-7|once|TRBD2
CASSEYGGVTYEQYF
TGTGCCAGCAGTGAATACGGGGGGGTGACCTACGAGCAGTACTTC
>TRBV29-1|TRBJ2-2|NA|NA
CSVEERQDTNTGELFF
TGCAGCGTTGAAGAAAGACAGGACACGAACACCGGGGAGCTGTTTTTT
>TRBV7-9|TRBJ2-5|NA|TRBD1
CASSHQGAGETQYF
TGTGCCAGCAGCCACCAGGGGGCCGGAGAGACCCAGTACTTC
>TRBV7-2|TRBJ2-3|NA|NA
CASSPFLTDTQYF
TGTGCCAGCAGCCCCTTCCTCACAGATACGCAGTATTTT
>TRBV7-9|TRBJ2-1|NA|NA
CASSLGTAPGEQFF
TGTGCCAGCAGCTTAGGTACAGCCCCCGGTGAGCAGTTCTTC
>TRBV6-5|TRBJ2-7|once|NA
CASSPRLGHEQYF
TGTGCCAGCAGCCCTAGACTGGGGCACGAGCAGTACTTC
>TRBV6-4|TRBJ2-3|NA|TRBD2
CASSDSLASGRDTQYF
TGTGCCAGCAGTGACTCTTTGGCTAGCGGGAGGGATACGCAGTATTTT
>TRBV29-1|TRBJ2-6|NA|NA
CSVGNSVSGANVLTF
TGCAGCGTTGGAAACAGTGTCTCTGGGGCCAACGTCCTGACTTTC
>TRBV5-4|TRBJ1-4|NA|NA
CASSTQPEEKLFF
TGTGCCAGCAGCACCCAGCCGGAGGAAAAACTGTTTTTT
>TRBV28|TRBJ1-2|NA|NA
CASSFGSVYGYTF
TGTGCCAGCAGTTTTGGCAGCGTGTATGGCTACACCTTC
>TRBV10-3|TRBJ1-2|NA|NA
CAISEPGRVNYGYTF
TGTGCCATCAGTGAACCAGGCAGGGTCAACTATGGCTACACCTTC
>TRBV6-5|TRBJ1-1|once|TRBD1
CASIPSGGWTEAFF
TGTGCCAGCATCCCATCAGGGGGCTGGACTGAAGCTTTCTTT
>TRBV4-1|TRBJ2-4|NA|NA
CASSQDPERSNIQYF
TGCGCCAGCAGCCAAGATCCCGAGCGGTCGAACATTCAGTACTTC
>TRBV11-2|TRBJ2-7|NA|NA
CASSLRSDEQYF
TGTGCCAGCAGCTTACGTTCCGACGAGCAGTACTTC
>TRBV6-6|TRBJ2-7|NA|NA
CASIRQGSSYEQYF
TGTGCCAGCATACGGCAGGGGAGCTCCTACGAGCAGTACTTC
>TRBV7-9|TRBJ2-2|NA|NA
CSSSLKPSGPEETGELFF
TGTTCCAGCAGCTTAAAGCCGAGCGGGCCGGAAGAGACCGGGGAGCTGTTTTTT
>TRBV5-5|TRBJ2-7|few|TRBD2
CASSFSLAGDHEQYF
TGTGCCAGCAGCTTTTCACTAGCGGGAGACCACGAGCAGTACTTC
>TRBV5-1|TRBJ2-5|NA|NA
CASSLWPGETQYF
TGCGCCAGCAGCTTATGGCCGGGAGAGACCCAGTACTTC
>TRBV6-5|TRBJ1-1|NA|NA
CASRVPGGTEAFF
TGTGCCAGCAGGGTACCGGGGGGCACTGAAGCTTTCTTT
>TRBV2|TRBJ2-1|NA|TRBD1
CASEEDRVRREQFF
TGTGCCAGTGAGGAGGACAGGGTCCGTCGGGAGCAGTTCTTC
>TRBV25-1|TRBJ1-1|NA|NA
CASTLGGSNTEAFF
TGTGCCAGCACCCTCGGAGGTAGTAACACTGAAGCTTTCTTT